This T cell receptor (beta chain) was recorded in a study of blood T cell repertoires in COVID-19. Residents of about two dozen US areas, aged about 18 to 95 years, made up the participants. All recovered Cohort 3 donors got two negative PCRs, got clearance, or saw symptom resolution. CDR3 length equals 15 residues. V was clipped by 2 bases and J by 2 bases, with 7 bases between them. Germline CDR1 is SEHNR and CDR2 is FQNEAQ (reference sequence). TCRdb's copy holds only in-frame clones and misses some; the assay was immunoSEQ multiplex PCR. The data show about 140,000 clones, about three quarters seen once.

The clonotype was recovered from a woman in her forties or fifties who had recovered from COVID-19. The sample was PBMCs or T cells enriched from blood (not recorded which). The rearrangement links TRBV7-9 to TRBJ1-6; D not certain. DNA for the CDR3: TGTGCCAGCAGCTTACGGGGTACCTATAATTCACCCCTCCACTTT. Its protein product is CASSLRGTYNSPLHF. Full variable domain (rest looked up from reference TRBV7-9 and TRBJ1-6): DTGVSQNPRHKITKRGQNVTFRCDPISEHNRLYWYRQTLGQGPEFLTYFQNEAQLEKSRLLSDRFSAERPKGSFSTLEIQRTEQGDSAMYLCASSLRGTYNSPLHFGNGTRLTVT.